This T cell receptor beta chain was observed in a study of blood T cell repertoires in COVID-19. Study summary: T cells, B-cell-depleted T cells, or PBMCs provided the cDNA or gDNA that served as material.

Using immunoSEQ multiplex PCR, the repertoire was profiled, and TCRdb retains in-frame clones only, with some absent. The sample comprises about 260,000 clones, about 88% of which are singletons, and around 3% rests with the top ten. This clone was seen once. The CDR3 totals 16 residues. V shed 5 bases and J 4 bases; nucleotides not matched to a gene: 8. The germline CDR1 and CDR2 sequences are SGHVS and FQNEAQ. The sequence derives from a woman aged 45-60 years who had recovered from COVID-19. The sequencing input was PBMCs or T cells enriched from blood (not recorded which). V gene TRBV7-8 combines with J gene TRBJ2-2; 9 bases fit TRBD1. The CDR3 spells CASSPLTGGSTGELFF. The DNA of the CDR3 is TGTGCCAGCAGCCCCCTGACAGGGGGGAGCACCGGGGAGCTGTTTTTT.